This TCR beta chain was profiled in a study of blood T cell repertoires in COVID-19. About the study: Italy, Spain and the United States were the sources of the convalescent and acute COVID-19 samples. Nucleic acid was either cDNA or gDNA, and it came from T cells, B-cell-depleted T cells, or PBMCs.

The authors' processing: Reference gene primer amplification gave estimated nucleated cell counts. Some clones are missing from TCRdb's copy, which holds only in-frame ones; the method was immunoSEQ multiplex PCR. V and J calls and clone size come straight from that table; D and trimming were deduced from the DNA. The table shows around 110,000 clones, with about 85% occurring only once. The CDR3 is 12 amino acids. Germline loops: CDR1 SNHLY, CDR2 FYNNEI. V lost 7 bases and J 9 bases, leaving 13 bases between the germline ends. The clonotype comes from a man aged 35-49 years with acute or convalescent COVID-19. What was sequenced was peripheral blood. The chain combines TRBV2 with TRBJ2-4; the D is unclear. The DNA of the CDR3 is TGTGCCAGCATGAACCCGGGTACCATTCAGTACTTC. Translating it yields CASMNPGTIQYF.